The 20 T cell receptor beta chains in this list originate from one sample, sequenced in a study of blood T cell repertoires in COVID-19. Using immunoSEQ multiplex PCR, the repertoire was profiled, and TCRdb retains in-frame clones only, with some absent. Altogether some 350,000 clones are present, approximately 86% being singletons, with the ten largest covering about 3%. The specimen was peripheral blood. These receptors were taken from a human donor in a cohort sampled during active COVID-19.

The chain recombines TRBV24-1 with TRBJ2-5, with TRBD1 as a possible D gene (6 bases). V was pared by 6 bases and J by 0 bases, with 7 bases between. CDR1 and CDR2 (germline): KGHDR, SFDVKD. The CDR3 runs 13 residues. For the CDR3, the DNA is TGTGCCACCAGTCAGGGGTACCAAGAGACCCAGTACTTC. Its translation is CATSQGYQETQYF.

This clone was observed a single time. The CDR3 loop reads CASNIRGEEKLFF. CDR3 sequence (DNA): TGTGCCAGCAACATTCGGGGTGAGGAAAAACTGTTTTTT. The chain joins TRBV7-9 to TRBJ1-4; D is uncertain. Germline-derived CDR1 and CDR2 are SEHNR and FQNEAQ (reference sequence). The CDR3 spans 13 residues. Deletions cut 7 bases from V and 8 bases from J, with 14 bases between.

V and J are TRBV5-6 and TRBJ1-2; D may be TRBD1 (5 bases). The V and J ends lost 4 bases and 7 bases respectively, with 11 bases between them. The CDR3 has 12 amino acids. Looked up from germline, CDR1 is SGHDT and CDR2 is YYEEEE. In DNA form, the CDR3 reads TGTGCCAGCAGCCGGGCCGGGGGTGGCTACACCTTC. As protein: CASSRAGGGYTF.

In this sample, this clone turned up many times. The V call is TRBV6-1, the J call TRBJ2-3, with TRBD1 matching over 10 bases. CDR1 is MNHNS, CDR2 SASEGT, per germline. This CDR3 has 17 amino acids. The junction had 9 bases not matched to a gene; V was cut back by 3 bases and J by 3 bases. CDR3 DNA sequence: TGTGCCAGCAGTGAGCGGGACAGGGGATACAAAACAGATACGCAGTATTTT. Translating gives CASSERDRGYKTDTQYF.

The CDR3 bases are TGCAGTGCCAGGGACTCCGCGGAGCTGTTTTTT. Translated: CSARDSAELFF. V and J are TRBV20-1 and TRBJ2-2, with D possibly being TRBD2 (6 bases). The CDR3 length is 11 residues. Trimming left V 6 bases short and J 10 bases short, with 12 bases between. The V gene's germline CDR1 is DFQATT and CDR2 SNEGSKA (reference sequence).

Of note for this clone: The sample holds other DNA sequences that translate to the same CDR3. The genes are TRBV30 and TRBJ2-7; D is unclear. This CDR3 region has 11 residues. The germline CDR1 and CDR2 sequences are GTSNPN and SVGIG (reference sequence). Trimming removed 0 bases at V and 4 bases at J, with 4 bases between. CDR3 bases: TGTGCCTGGAGTGTACAATACGAGCAGTACTTC. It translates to CAWSVQYEQYF. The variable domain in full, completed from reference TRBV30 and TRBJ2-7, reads SQTIHQWPATLVQPVGSPLSLECTVEGTSNPNLYWYRQAAGRGLQLLFYSVGIGQISSEVPQNLSASRPQDRQFILSSKKLLLSDSGFYLCAWSVQYEQYFGPGTRLTVT.

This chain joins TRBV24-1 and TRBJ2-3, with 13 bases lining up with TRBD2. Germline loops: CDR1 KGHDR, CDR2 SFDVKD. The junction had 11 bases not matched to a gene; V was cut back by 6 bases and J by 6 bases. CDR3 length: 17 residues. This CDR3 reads CATSRYGLAGDGDTQYF. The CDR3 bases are TGTGCCACCAGTAGATACGGACTAGCGGGAGATGGGGATACGCAGTATTTT.

The CDR3 protein is CASSGQSSGNTIYF. Here the CDR3 DNA reads TGTGCCAGCAGTGGACAGAGCTCTGGAAACACCATATATTTT. The chain has TRBV2 and TRBJ1-3; D perhaps matches TRBD1 (5 bases). Trimming removed 4 bases from V and 0 bases from J, with 7 bases in between. The CDR3 is 14 amino acids. The germline gives CDR1 SNHLY, CDR2 FYNNEI.

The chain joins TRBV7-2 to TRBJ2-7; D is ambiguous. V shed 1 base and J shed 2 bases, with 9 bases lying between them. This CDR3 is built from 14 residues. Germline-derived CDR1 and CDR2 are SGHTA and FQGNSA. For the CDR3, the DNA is TGTGCCAGCAGCTTAGGCGGCCGTACCTACGAGCAGTACTTC. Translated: CASSLGGRTYEQYF.

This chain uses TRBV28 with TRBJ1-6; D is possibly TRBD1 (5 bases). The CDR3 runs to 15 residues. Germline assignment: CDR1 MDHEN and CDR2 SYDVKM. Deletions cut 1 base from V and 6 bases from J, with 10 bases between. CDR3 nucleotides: TGTGCCAGCAGTTTATATGGGGGGTCTAATTCACCCCTCCACTTT. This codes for CASSLYGGSNSPLHF.

The CDR3 spells CASSLGLPQIINTQYF. The CDR3 coding sequence is TGTGCCAGCAGCCTTGGACTTCCACAGATTATAAATACGCAGTATTTT. The chain is built from TRBV7-2 and TRBJ2-3, with a weak D call TRBD2 (5 bases). The CDR3 contains 16 residues. Trimming took off 5 bases at V and 7 bases at J, with 22 bases between the two ends. Germline V gene sequence: CDR1 SGHTA, CDR2 FQGNSA.

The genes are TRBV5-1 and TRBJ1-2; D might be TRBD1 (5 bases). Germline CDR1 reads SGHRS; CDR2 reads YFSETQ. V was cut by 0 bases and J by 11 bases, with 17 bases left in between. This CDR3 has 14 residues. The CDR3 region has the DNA TGCGCCAGCAGCTTGGCCGGGCAGGGCCGACTGTACACCTTC. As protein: CASSLAGQGRLYTF.

CDR3 region: CASRTTGNLATNEKLFF. The CDR3 DNA follows: TGTGCCAGCAGGACGACAGGGAACCTTGCAACTAATGAAAAACTGTTTTTT. This chain uses TRBV28 with TRBJ1-4; 7 nucleotides align to TRBD1. J lost 0 bases, V lost 6 bases, and 10 bases had no gene match. Germline CDR1 is MDHEN and CDR2 is SYDVKM. CDR3 length: 17 residues.

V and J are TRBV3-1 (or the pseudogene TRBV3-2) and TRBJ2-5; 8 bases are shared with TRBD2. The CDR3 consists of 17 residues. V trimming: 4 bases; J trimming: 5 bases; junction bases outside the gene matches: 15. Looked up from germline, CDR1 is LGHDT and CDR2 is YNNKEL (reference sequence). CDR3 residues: CASSPLITGTRGETQYF. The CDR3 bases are TGTGCCAGCAGCCCATTGATTACCGGGACTAGGGGGGAGACCCAGTACTTC.

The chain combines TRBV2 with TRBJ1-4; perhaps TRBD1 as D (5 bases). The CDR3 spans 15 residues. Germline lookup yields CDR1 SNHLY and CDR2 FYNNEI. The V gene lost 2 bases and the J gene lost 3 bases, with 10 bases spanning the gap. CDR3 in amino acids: CASSEPGVANEKLFF. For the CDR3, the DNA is TGTGCCAGCAGTGAACCGGGGGTGGCTAATGAAAAACTGTTTTTT. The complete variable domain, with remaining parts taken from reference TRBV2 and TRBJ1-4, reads EPEVTQTPSHQVTQMGQEVILRCVPISNHLYFYWYRQILGQKVEFLVSFYNNEISEKSEIFDDQFSVERPDGSNFTLKIRSTKLEDSAMYFCASSEPGVANEKLFFGSGTQLSVL.

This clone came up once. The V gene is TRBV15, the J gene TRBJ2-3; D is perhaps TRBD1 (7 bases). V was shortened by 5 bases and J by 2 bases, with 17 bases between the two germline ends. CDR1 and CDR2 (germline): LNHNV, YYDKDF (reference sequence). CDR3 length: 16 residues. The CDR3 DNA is TGTGCCACCAGCGGGGGGACAGAGGGCTTCACAGATACGCAGTATTTT. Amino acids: CATSGGTEGFTDTQYF.

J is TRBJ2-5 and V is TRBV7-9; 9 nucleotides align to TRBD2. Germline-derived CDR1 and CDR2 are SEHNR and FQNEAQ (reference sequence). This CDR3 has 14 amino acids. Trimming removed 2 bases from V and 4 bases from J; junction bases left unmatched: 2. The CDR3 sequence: CASSLIAGAETQYF. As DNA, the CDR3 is TGTGCCAGCAGCTTAATAGCGGGAGCAGAGACCCAGTACTTC.

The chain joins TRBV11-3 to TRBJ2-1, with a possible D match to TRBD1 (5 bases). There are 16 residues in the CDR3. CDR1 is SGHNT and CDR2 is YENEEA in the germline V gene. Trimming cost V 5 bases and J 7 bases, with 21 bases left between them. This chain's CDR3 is CASSPRSGRGLNEQFF. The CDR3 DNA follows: TGTGCCAGCAGCCCGCGGTCAGGAAGGGGCCTTAATGAGCAGTTCTTC.

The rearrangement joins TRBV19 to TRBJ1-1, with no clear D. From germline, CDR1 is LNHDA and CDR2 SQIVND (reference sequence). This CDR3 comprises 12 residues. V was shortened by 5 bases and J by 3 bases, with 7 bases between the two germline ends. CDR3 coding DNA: TGTGCCAGTAGTCCCCGGGACACTGAAGCTTTCTTT. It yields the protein CASSPRDTEAFF.

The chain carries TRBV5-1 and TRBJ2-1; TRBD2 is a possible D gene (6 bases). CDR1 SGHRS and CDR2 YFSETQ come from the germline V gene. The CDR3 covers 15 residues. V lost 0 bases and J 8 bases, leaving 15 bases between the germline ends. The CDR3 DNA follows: TGCGCCAGCAGCTTGGCCGTCGGGAGCGGGTATGAGCAGTTCTTC. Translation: CASSLAVGSGYEQFF. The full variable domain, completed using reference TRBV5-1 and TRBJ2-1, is KAGVTQTPRYLIKTRGQQVTLSCSPISGHRSVSWYQQTPGQGLQFLFEYFSETQRNKGNFPGRFSGRQFSNSRSEMNVSTLELGDSALYLCASSLAVGSGYEQFFGPGTRLTVL.